A selection of T cell receptor beta chains follows, all from one sample in a study of PD-L1 blockade in urothelial cancer. Sequenced by immunoSEQ multiplex PCR; TCRdb stores in-frame clones only, minus some. The sample yields under 95,000 clones, about 83% seen once. The sequencing used PBMCs, collected around atezolizumab (anti-PD-L1) treatment. Source of these receptors: a woman in her sixties or seventies with urothelial cancer. Each CDR3 is given with its conserved first and last residue. Each record gives: V gene, clone size, CDR3 protein. Part of the rows lack a size; the others show once, few, many or a class for expanded clones.

>TRBV28|-
CASSLSGFLLNTEAFF
>TRBV9|-
CASSVGGVSTEAFF
>TRBV19|-
CASSNGLALYRRSTDTQYF
>TRBV9|-
CASSVERSTSTDTQYF
>TRBV7-2|-
CASSLGGDYGYTF
>TRBV19|-
CASSISTGIGYEQYF
>TRBV9|-
CASSVGGGETQYF
>TRBV19|-
CASSMTQGPYNEQFF
>TRBV7-6|few
CASSLRDRGIVANYGYTF
>TRBV6-1|few
CASRRTEGSYEQYF
>TRBV7-9|once
CASSPPSATYEQYF
>TRBV5-1|-
CASSRTSGGNTGELFF
>TRBV6-5|-
CASSYSTGATSYEQYF